These 3 T cell receptor beta chains came from one sample sequenced in a study of control samples from healthy donors and cancer patients. The data were produced by immunoSEQ multiplex PCR, yet TCRdb's version contains in-frame clones alone and is incomplete. The sample lists 70,000 to 85,000 clones, around 83% seen once, with approximately 10% in the top ten. Source material: PBMCs. These receptors were obtained from a man aged 55 to 70 with head and neck cancer.

V gene TRBV28 combines with J gene TRBJ1-4; TRBD1 agrees at 7 bases. Germline trimming cut 6 bases from V and 11 bases from J; bases unmatched to any gene: 15. The CDR3 contains 15 residues. Germline V gene lookup returns CDR1 MDHEN and CDR2 SYDVKM. CDR3 protein: CASSRPGGAGMKLFF. CDR3 bases: TGTGCCAGCAGCCGTCCAGGGGGAGCGGGGATGAAACTGTTTTTT.

This chain uses TRBV5-5 with TRBJ2-5, with D perhaps matching TRBD1 or TRBD2 (5 bases each). V was trimmed by 4 bases and J by 0 bases, leaving 13 bases between them. Germline assignment: CDR1 SGHKS and CDR2 YYEKEE (reference sequence). The CDR3 covers 15 residues. The DNA for the CDR3 is TGTGCCAGCAGCCCCCGGGACGGCCACCAAGAGACCCAGTACTTC. Residues: CASSPRDGHQETQYF.

The V call is TRBV5-1, the J call TRBJ2-3; D tentatively reads TRBD1 or TRBD2 (6 bases each). Germline assignment: CDR1 SGHRS and CDR2 YFSETQ. Trimming pared 4 bases from V and 1 base from J, leaving 10 bases between. The CDR3 contains 14 residues. The CDR3 loop reads CASSRGDGTDTQYF. CDR3 DNA: TGCGCCAGCAGCAGGGGGGACGGCACAGATACGCAGTATTTT. The full variable domain, rest sourced from reference TRBV5-1 and TRBJ2-3, is KAGVTQTPRYLIKTRGQQVTLSCSPISGHRSVSWYQQTPGQGLQFLFEYFSETQRNKGNFPGRFSGRQFSNSRSEMNVSTLELGDSALYLCASSRGDGTDTQYFGPGTRLTVL.